The clone carrying this T cell receptor beta chain was detected only a few times. Antigen: not known. This entry comes from a study of beta chain features in type 1 diabetes. Study-wide results and caveats: It was among patients, rather than healthy donors, that naive, central memory and Treg TCRB repertoires appeared more similar. Shorter templates might be favored by PCR, equally in patients and controls. Cells with high TCR expression could be over-represented by cDNA sequencing.

In total, each donor contributed a single heparinised blood draw that averaged roughly 100 mL. Reverse transcribing all isolated RNA meant expressed TCRB transcripts were sequenced. Assay used: immunoSEQ multiplex PCR; TCRdb lists only in-frame clones, some missing. The data contain about 110,000 clones, approximately 37% of them singletons. The receptor's source is a young woman in good health. Material for sequencing was stem cell memory CD4+ T cells from blood.

The CDR3 bases are TGTGCCAGCACCCCCGGGAGCCGGGGCTACAATGAGCAGTTCTTC. Translated: CASTPGSRGYNEQFF. The chain combines TRBV7-3 with TRBJ2-1, with D tentatively TRBD2 (6 bases). CDR1 is SGHTA and CDR2 is FQGTGA in the germline V gene. The CDR3 runs 15 residues. The V end lost 7 bases, the J end lost 3 bases, and 16 bases lay between the germline ends.